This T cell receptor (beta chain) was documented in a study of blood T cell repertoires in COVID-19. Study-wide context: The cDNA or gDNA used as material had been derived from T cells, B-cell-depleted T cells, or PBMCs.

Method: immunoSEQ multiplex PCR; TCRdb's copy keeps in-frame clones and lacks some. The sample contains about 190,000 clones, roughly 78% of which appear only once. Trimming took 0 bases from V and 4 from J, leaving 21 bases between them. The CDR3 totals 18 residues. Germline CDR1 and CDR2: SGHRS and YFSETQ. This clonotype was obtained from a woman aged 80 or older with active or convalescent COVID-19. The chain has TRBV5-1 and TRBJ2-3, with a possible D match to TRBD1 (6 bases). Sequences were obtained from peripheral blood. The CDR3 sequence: CASSLAFTGMLLADTQYF. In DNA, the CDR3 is TGCGCCAGCAGCTTGGCTTTCACAGGGATGTTGTTGGCAGATACGCAGTATTTT.